This is a list of T cell receptor beta chains from one sample in a study of human T cells and chemical hapten exposure. Using its own MiXCR run on the RACE reads, TCRdb lists one record per CDR3 protein. The sample holds 150,000 to 200,000 distinct CDR3 sequences, more than 12% seen once. Source: whole blood, taken in connection with sensitization to the hapten diphenylcyclopropenone (DPC). These TCRs come from a woman in her twenties or thirties with alopecia areata. Some clones in this sample may be carry-over from other donors' samples. Each CDR3 is given with its conserved first and last residue. The order of the fields is J gene, V gene, D gene, clone size, CDR3 length, CDR3 protein, CDR3 DNA. D genes are given only for firm matches. A row's size may be missing; if present it is once, few, many or a size class.

j_gene: TRBJ2-7; v_gene: TRBV3-1; d_gene: NA; abundance: many; len: 15; CDR3aa: CASSLSFGRSHEQYF; CDR3nt: TGTGCCAGCAGCCTCAGCTTCGGCCGATCGCACGAGCAGTACTTC
j_gene: TRBJ1-6; v_gene: TRBV13; d_gene: TRBD1; abundance: NA; len: 15; CDR3aa: CASNRQGSYNSPLHF; CDR3nt: TGTGCCAGCAACAGACAGGGCTCCTATAATTCACCCCTCCACTTT
j_gene: TRBJ1-1; v_gene: TRBV20-1; d_gene: NA; abundance: few; len: 11; CDR3aa: CSARDPGYTFF; CDR3nt: TGCAGTGCTAGAGATCCCGGGTATACTTTCTTT
j_gene: TRBJ2-3; v_gene: TRBV9; d_gene: NA; abundance: NA; len: 14; CDR3aa: CASSVAGPTDTQYF; CDR3nt: TGTGCCAGCAGCGTAGCCGGACCGACAGATACGCAGTATTTT
j_gene: TRBJ1-1; v_gene: TRBV5-8; d_gene: TRBD1; abundance: many; len: 14; CDR3aa: CASRRRTGGTEAFF; CDR3nt: TGTGCCAGCAGGCGTCGGACAGGGGGCACTGAAGCTTTCTTT
j_gene: TRBJ1-1; v_gene: TRBV29-1; d_gene: NA; abundance: few; len: 12; CDR3aa: CSVCPGGAEAFF; CDR3nt: TGCAGCGTGTGCCCGGGTGGTGCTGAAGCTTTCTTT
j_gene: TRBJ2-7; v_gene: TRBV5-1; d_gene: TRBD2; abundance: NA; len: 15; CDR3aa: CASSGAGGPPYEQYF; CDR3nt: TGCGCCAGCAGTGGGGCGGGAGGGCCGCCCTACGAGCAGTACTTC
j_gene: TRBJ2-7; v_gene: TRBV12-3/TRBV12-4; d_gene: TRBD2; abundance: many; len: 14; CDR3aa: CASSLGGSSYEQYF; CDR3nt: TGTGCCAGCAGCTTGGGCGGGAGCTCCTACGAGCAGTACTTC
j_gene: TRBJ2-3; v_gene: TRBV6-6; d_gene: NA; abundance: NA; len: 13; CDR3aa: CASRDGNTDTQYF; CDR3nt: TGTGCCAGCCGGGACGGGAACACAGATACGCAGTATTTT
j_gene: TRBJ2-7; v_gene: TRBV5-1; d_gene: TRBD1; abundance: many; len: 15; CDR3aa: CASSFSQGAAYEQYF; CDR3nt: TGCGCCAGCAGCTTTTCACAGGGGGCTGCCTACGAGCAGTACTTC
j_gene: TRBJ1-2; v_gene: TRBV12-3/TRBV12-4; d_gene: NA; abundance: many; len: 12; CDR3aa: CASTNVGAGYTF; CDR3nt: TGTGCCAGCACCAATGTGGGGGCTGGCTACACCTTC
j_gene: TRBJ1-5; v_gene: TRBV6-2/TRBV6-3; d_gene: TRBD1; abundance: NA; len: 14; CDR3aa: CASRIDRVHQPQHF; CDR3nt: TGTGCCAGCAGAATAGACAGGGTGCATCAGCCCCAGCATTTT
j_gene: TRBJ1-2; v_gene: TRBV27; d_gene: NA; abundance: few; len: 14; CDR3aa: CASSLFGSNYGYTF; CDR3nt: TGTGCCAGCAGTTTATTCGGCAGTAACTATGGCTACACCTTC
j_gene: TRBJ1-5; v_gene: TRBV28; d_gene: NA; abundance: many; len: 11; CDR3aa: CASSFNQPQHF; CDR3nt: TGTGCCAGCAGTTTTAATCAGCCCCAGCATTTT
j_gene: TRBJ2-2; v_gene: TRBV4-3; d_gene: NA; abundance: NA; len: 13; CDR3aa: CASSQDSVGELFF; CDR3nt: TGCGCCAGCAGCCAAGATAGCGTCGGGGAGCTGTTTTTT